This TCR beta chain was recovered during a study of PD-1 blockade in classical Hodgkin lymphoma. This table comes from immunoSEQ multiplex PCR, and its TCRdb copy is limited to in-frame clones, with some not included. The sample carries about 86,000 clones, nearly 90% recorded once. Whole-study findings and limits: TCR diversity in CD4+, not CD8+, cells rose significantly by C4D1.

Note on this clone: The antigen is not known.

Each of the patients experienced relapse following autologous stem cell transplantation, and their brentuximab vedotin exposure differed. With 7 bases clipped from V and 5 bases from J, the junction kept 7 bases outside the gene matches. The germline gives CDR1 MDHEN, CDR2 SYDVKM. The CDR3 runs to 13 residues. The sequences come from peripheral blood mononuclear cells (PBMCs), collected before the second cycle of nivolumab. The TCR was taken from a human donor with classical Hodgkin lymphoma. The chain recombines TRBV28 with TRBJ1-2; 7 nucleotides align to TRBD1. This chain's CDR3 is CASIGQDSYGYTF. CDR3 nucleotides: TGTGCCAGCATCGGACAGGACTCATATGGCTACACCTTC.